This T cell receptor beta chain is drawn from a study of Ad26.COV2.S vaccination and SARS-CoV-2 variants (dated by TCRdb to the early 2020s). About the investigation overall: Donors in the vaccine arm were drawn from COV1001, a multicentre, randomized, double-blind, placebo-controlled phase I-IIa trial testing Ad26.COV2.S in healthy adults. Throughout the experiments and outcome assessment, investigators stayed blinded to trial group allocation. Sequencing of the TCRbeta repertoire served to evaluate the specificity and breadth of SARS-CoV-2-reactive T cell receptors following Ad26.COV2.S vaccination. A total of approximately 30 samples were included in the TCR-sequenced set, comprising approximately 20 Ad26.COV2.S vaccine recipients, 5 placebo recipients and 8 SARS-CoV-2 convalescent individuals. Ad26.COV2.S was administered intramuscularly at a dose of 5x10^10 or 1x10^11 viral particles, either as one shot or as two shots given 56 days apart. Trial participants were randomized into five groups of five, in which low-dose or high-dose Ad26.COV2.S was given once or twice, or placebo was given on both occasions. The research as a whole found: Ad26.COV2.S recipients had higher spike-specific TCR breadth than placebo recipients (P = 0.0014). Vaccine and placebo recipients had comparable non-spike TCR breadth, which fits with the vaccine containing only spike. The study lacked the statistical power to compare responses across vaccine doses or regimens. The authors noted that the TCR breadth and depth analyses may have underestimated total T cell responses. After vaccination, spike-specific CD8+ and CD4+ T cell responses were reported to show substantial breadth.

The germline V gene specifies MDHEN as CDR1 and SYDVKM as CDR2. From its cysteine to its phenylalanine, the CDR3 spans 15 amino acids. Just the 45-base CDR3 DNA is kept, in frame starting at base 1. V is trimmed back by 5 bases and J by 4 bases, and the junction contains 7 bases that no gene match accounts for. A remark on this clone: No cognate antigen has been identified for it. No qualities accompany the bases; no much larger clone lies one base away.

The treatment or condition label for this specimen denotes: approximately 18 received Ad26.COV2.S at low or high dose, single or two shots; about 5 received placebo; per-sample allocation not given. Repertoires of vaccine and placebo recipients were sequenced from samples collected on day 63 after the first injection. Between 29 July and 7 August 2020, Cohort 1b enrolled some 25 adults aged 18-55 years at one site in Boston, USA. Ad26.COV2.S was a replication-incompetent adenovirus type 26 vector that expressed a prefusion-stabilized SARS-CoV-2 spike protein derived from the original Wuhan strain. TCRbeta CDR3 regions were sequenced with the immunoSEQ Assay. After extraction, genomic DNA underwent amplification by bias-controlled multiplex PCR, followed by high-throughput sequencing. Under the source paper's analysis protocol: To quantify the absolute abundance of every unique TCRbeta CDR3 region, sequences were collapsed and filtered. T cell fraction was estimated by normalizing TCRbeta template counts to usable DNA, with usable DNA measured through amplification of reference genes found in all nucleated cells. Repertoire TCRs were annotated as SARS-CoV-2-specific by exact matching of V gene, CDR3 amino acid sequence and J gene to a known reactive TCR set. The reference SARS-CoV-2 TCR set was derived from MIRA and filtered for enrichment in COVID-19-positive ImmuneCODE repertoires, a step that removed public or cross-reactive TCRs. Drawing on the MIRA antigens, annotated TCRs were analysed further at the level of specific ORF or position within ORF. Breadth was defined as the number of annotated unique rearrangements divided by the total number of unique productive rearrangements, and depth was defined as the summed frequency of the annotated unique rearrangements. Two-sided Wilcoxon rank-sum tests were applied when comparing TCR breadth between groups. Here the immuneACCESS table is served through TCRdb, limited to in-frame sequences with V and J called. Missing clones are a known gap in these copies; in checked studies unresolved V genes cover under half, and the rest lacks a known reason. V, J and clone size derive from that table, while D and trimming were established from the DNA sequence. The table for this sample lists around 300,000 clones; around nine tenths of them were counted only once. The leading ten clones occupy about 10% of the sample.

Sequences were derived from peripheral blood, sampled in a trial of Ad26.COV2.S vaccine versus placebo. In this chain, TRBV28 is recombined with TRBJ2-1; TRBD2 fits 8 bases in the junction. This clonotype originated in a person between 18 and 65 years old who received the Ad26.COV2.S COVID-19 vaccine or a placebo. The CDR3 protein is CASSRGGTEYNEQFF. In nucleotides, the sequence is TGTGCCAGCAGTCGGGGGGGGACCGAATACAATGAGCAGTTCTTC.